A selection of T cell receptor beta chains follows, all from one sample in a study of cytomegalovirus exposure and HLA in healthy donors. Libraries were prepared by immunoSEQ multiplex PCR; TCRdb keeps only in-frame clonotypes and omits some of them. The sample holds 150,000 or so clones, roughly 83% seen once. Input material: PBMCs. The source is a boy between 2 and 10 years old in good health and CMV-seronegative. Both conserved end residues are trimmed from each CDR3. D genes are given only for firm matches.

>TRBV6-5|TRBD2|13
ASRPGTTYQETQY
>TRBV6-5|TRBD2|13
ASSFSGLAGYEQY
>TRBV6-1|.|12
ASSRDPGADTQY
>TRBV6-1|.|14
ASSEWEGTSGNTIY
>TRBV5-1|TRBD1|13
ASSTRQGANTEAF
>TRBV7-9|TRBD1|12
ASSLAGQAYEQY
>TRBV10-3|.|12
AISERTGGPEAF
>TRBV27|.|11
ASSFSGNQPQH
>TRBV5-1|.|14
ASSQSLGGLNYGYT
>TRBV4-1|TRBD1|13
ASSQAGDSYNEQF
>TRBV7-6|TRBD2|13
ASSLGLAGAYEQY
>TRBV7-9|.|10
ASSSTPYEQY
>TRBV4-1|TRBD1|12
ASSRGQGATEAF
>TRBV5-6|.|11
ASSLGLRGGYT
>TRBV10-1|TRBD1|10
ASSEGTGEAF
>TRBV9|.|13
ASSPRSWATDTQY
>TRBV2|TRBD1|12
ASARDRGVEGYT
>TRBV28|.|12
ASSFSPREDTQY
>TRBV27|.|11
ASSPTGPYGYT
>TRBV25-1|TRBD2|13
ASSASGSTQYEQY
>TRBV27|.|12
ASSSLGANEKLF
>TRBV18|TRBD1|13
ASSPRTGENTEAF
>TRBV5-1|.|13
ASSLAEVGNTEAF
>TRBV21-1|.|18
ASSKAVNSIPGQRSYEQY
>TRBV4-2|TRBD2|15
ASSQAGLKRGSYEQY
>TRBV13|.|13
ASKDGASAHNEQF
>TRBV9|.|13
ASSVVGRGKDEQF
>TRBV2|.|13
ASTTGGLYDQPQH
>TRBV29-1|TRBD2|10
SVEDPGGEQY
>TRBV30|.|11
AWSYVRGETQY
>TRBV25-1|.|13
ASSESPGGTDTQY
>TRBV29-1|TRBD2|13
SVTTSGGLSYEQY
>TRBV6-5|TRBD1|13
ASSNRDRGNYGYT
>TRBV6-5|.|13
ASMRQLSSYNEQF
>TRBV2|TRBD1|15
ASSYPLDRTGNTEAF
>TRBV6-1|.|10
ASSANRAGYT
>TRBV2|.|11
ASSEVAAGWQF
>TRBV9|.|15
ASSVSPVASSQETQY
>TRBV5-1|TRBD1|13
ASSLTGGLTGELF
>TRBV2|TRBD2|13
ASSVLAAGGDEQF
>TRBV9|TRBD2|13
ASSVDGLAGDTQY
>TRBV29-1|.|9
SASGAYEQY
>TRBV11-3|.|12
ASSRTASDGRAF
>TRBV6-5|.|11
ASSALARETQY
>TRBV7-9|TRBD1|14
ASSLADTDRVFGYT